These T cell receptor beta chains were read from a single sample in a study of blood T cell repertoires in COVID-19. The protocol was immunoSEQ multiplex PCR, while the TCRdb copy is restricted to in-frame clones and leaves out a portion. The table has a few hundred thousand clones, 75% to 90% seen once. Sequencing was carried out using peripheral blood. Receptor source: a woman aged 70 to 79 with COVID-19, enrolled during active disease. CDR3s include the opening cysteine and the closing phenylalanine or tryptophan. The order of the fields is J gene, V gene, D gene, clone size, CDR3 length, CDR3 DNA, CDR3 protein. A D gene is named only where the DNA matches it firmly. Where a row states a size, it is once, few, many or the class of an expanded clone; other rows omit it.

TRBJ2-5,TRBV5-6,TRBD1,.,15,TGTGCCAGCAACCCAGGGGACAGCATGAGGGAGACCCAGTACTTC,CASNPGDSMRETQYF
TRBJ1-1,TRBV2,.,few,13,TGTGCCAGCCTAAGGCAGGGCGGCACTGAAGCTTTCTTT,CASLRQGGTEAFF
TRBJ2-7,TRBV29-1,TRBD2,few,11,TGCAGCGTTGAGAGAGCGGGGCTCCAGTACTTC,CSVERAGLQYF
TRBJ2-7,TRBV16,TRBD2,few,15,TGTGCCAGCAGCCTACTAGCGGGGAGCTCCTACGAGCAGTACTTC,CASSLLAGSSYEQYF
TRBJ2-3,TRBV7-2,TRBD1,.,16,TGTGCCAGCAGCCTATCGTGGGACAGGGTCACAGATACGCAGTATTTT,CASSLSWDRVTDTQYF
TRBJ2-5,TRBV15,TRBD1,.,15,TGTGCCACCAGCAGCGAAACAGGGGGTCAAGAGACCCAGTACTTC,CATSSETGGQETQYF
TRBJ1-2,TRBV5-1,.,few,14,TGCGCCAGCAGCTTGGAGGGACAAACCGGCGGCTACACCTTC,CASSLEGQTGGYTF
TRBJ1-3,TRBV5-4,TRBD1,.,15,TGTGCCAGCAGCTTTATGACGGGACAGGGGGACACCATATATTTT,CASSFMTGQGDTIYF
TRBJ2-2,TRBV9,TRBD2,.,14,TGTGCCAGCAGCGTTTTGGCGGGAGTGGGGGAGCTGTTTTTT,CASSVLAGVGELFF
TRBJ2-5,TRBV2,TRBD1,.,14,TGTGCCAGTCTACGGGACAGGGGAGCGGAGACCCAGTACTTC,CASLRDRGAETQYF
TRBJ1-5,TRBV18,.,.,15,TGTGCCAGCTCACCCGGACAGAGAGACAATCAGCCCCAGCATTTT,CASSPGQRDNQPQHF
TRBJ2-1,TRBV3-1/TRBV3-2,TRBD1,.,16,TGTGCCAGCAGCCAAACTTCTGGACAGGGGATCAATGAGCAGTTCTTC,CASSQTSGQGINEQFF
TRBJ1-1,TRBV6-6,TRBD1,.,15,TGTGCCAGCAGACCTCTAGGGGGCCGGAACACTGAAGCTTTCTTT,CASRPLGGRNTEAFF
TRBJ2-3,TRBV30,TRBD2,.,13,TGTGCCTCCACCAGCGGGAGCGGCGATACGCAGTATTTT,CASTSGSGDTQYF